This T cell receptor beta chain emerged from a study of neurological immune-mediated disorders. Each CDR3 protein gets one entry after TCRdb re-called the 5' RACE reads with MiXCR. The top ten clones hold 6% to 9% of a sample with 50,000 or so distinct CDR3 sequences, 3% to 4% of them seen once. This clonotype was recorded many times. V was shortened by 6 bases and J by 2 bases, with 18 bases between the two germline ends. CDR3 size: 16 residues. Per the germline V gene, CDR1 is MDHEN and CDR2 is SYDVKM. The sample comprised PBMCs. V and J are TRBV28 and TRBJ2-3; D uncertain. The origin of this receptor is a woman aged 55-69 years with multiple sclerosis. As DNA, the CDR3 is TGTGCCAGCAGCCCACCCGGGCGGCGGCACACAGATACGCAGTATTTT. Translating gives CASSPPGRRHTDTQYF.